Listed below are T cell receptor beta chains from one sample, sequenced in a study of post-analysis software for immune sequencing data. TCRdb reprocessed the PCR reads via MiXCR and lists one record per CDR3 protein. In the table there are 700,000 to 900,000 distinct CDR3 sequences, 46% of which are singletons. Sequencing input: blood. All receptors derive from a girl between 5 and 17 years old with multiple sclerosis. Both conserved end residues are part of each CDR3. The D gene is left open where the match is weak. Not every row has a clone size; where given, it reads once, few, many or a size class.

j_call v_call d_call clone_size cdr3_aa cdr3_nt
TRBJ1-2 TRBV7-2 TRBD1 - CASSLGTSDREGGYTF TGTGCCAGCAGCTTAGGAACCTCGGACAGGGAGGGTGGCTACACCTTC
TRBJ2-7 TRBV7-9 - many CASSLAGRTYEQYF TGTGCCAGCAGCTTAGCGGGGAGAACCTACGAGCAGTACTTC
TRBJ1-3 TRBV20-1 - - CSAETPGSSGNTIYF TGCAGTGCTGAGACCCCGGGCAGCTCTGGAAACACCATATATTTT
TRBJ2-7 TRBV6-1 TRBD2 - CASSEPRTSGRVQYF TGTGCCAGCAGTGAACCGCGAACTAGCGGGAGGGTGCAGTACTTC
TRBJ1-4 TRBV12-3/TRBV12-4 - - CASSLAGGKLFF TGTGCCAGCAGTTTAGCCGGGGGAAAACTGTTTTTT
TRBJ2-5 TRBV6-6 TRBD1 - CASRGQGGRETQYF TGTGCCAGCAGGGGACAGGGTGGCCGGGAGACCCAGTACTTC
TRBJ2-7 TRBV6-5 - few CASSYGGGPYEQYF TGTGCCAGCAGTTACGGTGGAGGGCCCTACGAGCAGTACTTC
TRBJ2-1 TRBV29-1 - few CSVRTSSGGGNEQFF TGCAGCGTCAGGACCTCTAGCGGAGGGGGGAATGAGCAGTTCTTC
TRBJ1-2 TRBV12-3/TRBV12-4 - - CASSQSTNYGYTF TGTGCCAGCAGCCAGAGTACTAACTATGGCTACACCTTC
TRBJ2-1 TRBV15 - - CATSRAGDSGNEQFF TGTGCCACCAGCAGAGCGGGTGATAGCGGCAATGAGCAGTTCTTC
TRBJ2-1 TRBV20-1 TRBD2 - CSAGGLAGYDEQFF TGCAGTGCGGGGGGACTAGCGGGATACGATGAGCAGTTCTTC
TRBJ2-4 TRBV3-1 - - CASSHGRGIEQYF TGTGCCAGCAGCCACGGACGGGGTATAGAGCAGTACTTC
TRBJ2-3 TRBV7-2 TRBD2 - CASSLAPGLVTDTQYF TGTGCCAGCAGCTTGGCTCCGGGACTAGTAACAGATACGCAGTATTTT
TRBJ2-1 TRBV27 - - CASSLVFSSYNEQFF TGTGCCAGCAGTTTAGTTTTCAGCTCCTACAATGAGCAGTTCTTC
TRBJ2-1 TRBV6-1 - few CASRQGVEQFF TGTGCCAGCAGGCAGGGAGTTGAGCAGTTCTTC
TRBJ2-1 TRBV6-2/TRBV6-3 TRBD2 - CASSYELAGGNEQFF TGTGCCAGCAGTTACGAACTAGCGGGAGGTAATGAGCAGTTCTTC
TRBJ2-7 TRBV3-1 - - CASSQGRLVHEQYF TGTGCCAGCAGCCAAGGCCGGCTAGTCCACGAGCAGTACTTC
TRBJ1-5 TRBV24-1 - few CATSDFRQNQPQHF TGTGCCACCAGTGATTTCCGGCAGAATCAGCCCCAGCATTTT
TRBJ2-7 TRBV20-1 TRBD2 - CSARDPVAGYNEQYF TGCAGTGCTAGAGATCCTGTAGCGGGCTACAATGAGCAGTACTTC
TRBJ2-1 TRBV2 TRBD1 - CASSAGTGGHNEQFF TGTGCCAGCAGTGCCGGGACAGGGGGCCACAATGAGCAGTTCTTC
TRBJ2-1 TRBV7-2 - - CASSLGPPGSGDNEQFF TGTGCCAGCAGCTTAGGTCCCCCGGGCTCTGGGGACAATGAGCAGTTCTTC
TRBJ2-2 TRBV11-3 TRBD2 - CASSLGLARGAPGERFF TGTGCCAGCAGCTTAGGACTAGCGAGAGGAGCCCCCGGGGAGCGGTTTTTT
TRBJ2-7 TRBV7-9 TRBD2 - CASSTLAANSYEQYF TGTGCCAGCAGCACGCTAGCGGCTAACTCCTACGAGCAGTACTTC
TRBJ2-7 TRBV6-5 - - CASSYSRAGTYEQYF TGTGCCAGCAGTTACTCGAGGGCGGGCACCTACGAGCAGTACTTC
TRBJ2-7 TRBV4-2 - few CASSQEGSGAYEQYF TGTGCCAGCAGCCAAGAGGGCAGCGGTGCCTACGAGCAGTACTTC
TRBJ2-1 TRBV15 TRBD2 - CATSPTPGLARRDEQFF TGTGCCACCAGCCCCACGCCGGGACTAGCGCGGCGCGATGAGCAGTTCTTC
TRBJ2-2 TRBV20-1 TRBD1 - CSARQGATNTGELFF TGCAGTGCTAGACAGGGGGCCACGAACACCGGGGAGCTGTTTTTT
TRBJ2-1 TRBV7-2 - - CASALTVREQFF TGTGCCAGCGCACTCACGGTACGGGAGCAGTTCTTC
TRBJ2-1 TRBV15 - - CAMERVYNEQFF TGTGCTATGGAAAGGGTTTACAATGAGCAGTTCTTC
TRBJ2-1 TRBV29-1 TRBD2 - CSVFLAETYNEQFF TGCAGCGTTTTTCTAGCGGAGACCTACAATGAGCAGTTCTTC
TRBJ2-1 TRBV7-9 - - CASSLVGPGIDEQFF TGTGCCAGCAGCTTAGTAGGTCCGGGAATCGATGAGCAGTTCTTC
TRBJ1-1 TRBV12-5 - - CASGLARGGGTEAFF TGTGCTAGTGGTTTGGCCCGGGGGGGGGGCACTGAAGCTTTCTTT
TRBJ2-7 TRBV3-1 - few CASSPGLQGTYEQYF TGTGCCAGCAGCCCTGGCTTACAGGGAACCTACGAGCAGTACTTC
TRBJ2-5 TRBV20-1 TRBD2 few CSASSGGGETQYF TGCAGTGCTAGCTCCGGGGGGGGCGAGACCCAGTACTTC
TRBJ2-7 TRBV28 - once CASMAIYEQYF TGTGCCAGCATGGCAATTTACGAGCAGTACTTC
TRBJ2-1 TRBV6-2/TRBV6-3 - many CASSRSSYNEQFF TGTGCCAGCAGCCGTTCCTCCTACAATGAGCAGTTCTTC
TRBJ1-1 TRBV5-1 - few CASSLAGGPEAFF TGCGCCAGCAGCTTGGCCGGGGGCCCTGAAGCTTTCTTT
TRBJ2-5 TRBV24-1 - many CATSERVGETQYF TGTGCCACCAGTGAGCGGGTTGGGGAGACCCAGTACTTC
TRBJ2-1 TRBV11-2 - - CASSLGRRGSSYNEQFF TGTGCCAGCAGCTTAGGCCGACGGGGGAGCTCCTACAATGAGCAGTTCTTC
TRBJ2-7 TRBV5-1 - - CASKRDLSYYEQYF TGCGCCAGCAAAAGGGACTTATCCTACTACGAGCAGTACTTC
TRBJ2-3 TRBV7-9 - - CASSVGPSTSTDTQYF TGTGCCAGCAGCGTGGGCCCCAGTACTAGCACAGATACGCAGTATTTT
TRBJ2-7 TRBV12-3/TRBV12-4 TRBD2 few CASNVLAGGPGEQYF TGTGCCAGCAATGTTTTAGCGGGAGGGCCAGGCGAGCAGTACTTC
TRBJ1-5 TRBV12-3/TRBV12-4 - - CASNGRGASQPQHF TGTGCCAGCAATGGACGGGGGGCGTCTCAGCCCCAGCATTTT
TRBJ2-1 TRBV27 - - CASQQGPNEQFF TGTGCCAGCCAGCAGGGGCCCAATGAGCAGTTCTTC
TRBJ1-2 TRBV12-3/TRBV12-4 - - CASSSSQGWDGYTF TGTGCCAGCAGTTCCTCCCAGGGATGGGACGGCTACACCTTC
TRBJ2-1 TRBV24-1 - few CATSDLVQGRNEQFF TGTGCCACCAGTGATTTGGTACAGGGGAGGAATGAGCAGTTCTTC
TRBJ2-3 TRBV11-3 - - CASSFRDPSTDTQYF TGTGCCAGCAGTTTTCGGGACCCAAGCACAGATACGCAGTATTTT
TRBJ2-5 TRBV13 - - CASSQGLGSQETQYF TGTGCCAGCAGCCAGGGCCTGGGCAGCCAAGAGACCCAGTACTTC
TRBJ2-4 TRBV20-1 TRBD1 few CSAQGQGGDIQYF TGCAGTGCCCAGGGACAGGGAGGGGACATTCAGTACTTC
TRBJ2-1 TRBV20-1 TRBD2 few CSARDQSGRGSYNEQFF TGCAGTGCTAGAGATCAGAGCGGGAGGGGTTCCTACAATGAGCAGTTCTTC
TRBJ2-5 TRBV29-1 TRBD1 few CSVGGTGEETQYF TGCAGCGTTGGAGGGACAGGGGAAGAGACCCAGTACTTC
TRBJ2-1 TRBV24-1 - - CATSDLRQDYNEQFF TGTGCCACCAGTGATTTAAGGCAGGACTACAATGAGCAGTTCTTC
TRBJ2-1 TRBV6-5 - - CASSYRLETNNEQFF TGTGCCAGCAGTTACCGGCTAGAGACCAACAATGAGCAGTTCTTC
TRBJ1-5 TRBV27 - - CASSFFWGPNQPQHF TGTGCCAGCAGTTTTTTTTGGGGCCCCAATCAGCCCCAGCATTTT
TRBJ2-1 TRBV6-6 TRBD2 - CASTWGVTSGTNNEQFF TGTGCCAGCACCTGGGGAGTAACTAGCGGAACTAACAATGAGCAGTTCTTC
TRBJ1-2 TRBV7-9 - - CASSSSPGTEGNYGYTF TGTGCCAGCAGCTCTAGCCCCGGGACGGAGGGTAACTATGGCTACACCTTC
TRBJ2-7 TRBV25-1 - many CASSEWGTSSYEQYF TGTGCCAGCAGTGAATGGGGGACGAGCTCCTACGAGCAGTACTTC